This T cell receptor (beta chain) was identified during a study of PD-L1 blockade in urothelial cancer. Study-level information: From 2014, patients received atezolizumab, given as 1,200 mg intravenously every 3 weeks. Analyses used blood from 3 weeks (second dose) and 6 weeks after treatment start. Median T cell yield from blood was 141,255.

Sequenced by immunoSEQ multiplex PCR; TCRdb stores in-frame clones only, minus some. This sample has about 88,000 clones, with roughly 90% found just once. The sample's time point: pretreatment peripheral blood. The V end lost 3 bases, the J end lost 1 base, and 15 bases lay between the germline ends. This CDR3 is 17 amino acids long. Germline V gene sequence: CDR1 SEHNR, CDR2 FQNEAQ (reference sequence). For this clone: Its antigen remains unknown.

Study outcomes and limitations: Below-median blood TCR clonality before treatment forecast better survival.

The chain recombines TRBV7-9 with TRBJ2-2; D uncertain. The receptor comes from an elderly woman with urothelial cancer. The sample here was PBMCs, taken around atezolizumab (anti-PD-L1) treatment. The CDR3 sequence: CASSFLVPTLNTGELFF. CDR3 in DNA: TGTGCCAGCAGCTTTCTAGTCCCCACCCTGAACACCGGGGAGCTGTTTTTT.